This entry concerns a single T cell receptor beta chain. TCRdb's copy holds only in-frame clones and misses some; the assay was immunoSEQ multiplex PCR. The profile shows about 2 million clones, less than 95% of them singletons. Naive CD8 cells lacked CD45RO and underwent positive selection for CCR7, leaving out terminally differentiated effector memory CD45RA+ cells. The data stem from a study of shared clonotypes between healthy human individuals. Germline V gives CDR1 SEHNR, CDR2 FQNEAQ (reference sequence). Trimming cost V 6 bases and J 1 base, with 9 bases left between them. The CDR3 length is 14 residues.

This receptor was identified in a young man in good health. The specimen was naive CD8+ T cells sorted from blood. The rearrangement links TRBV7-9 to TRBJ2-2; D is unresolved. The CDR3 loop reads CASSESENTGELFF. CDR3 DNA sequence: TGTGCCAGCAGTGAATCTGAGAACACCGGGGAGCTGTTTTTT. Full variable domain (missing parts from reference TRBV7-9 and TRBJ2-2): DTGVSQNPRHKITKRGQNVTFRCDPISEHNRLYWYRQTLGQGPEFLTYFQNEAQLEKSRLLSDRFSAERPKGSFSTLEIQRTEQGDSAMYLCASSESENTGELFFGEGSRLTVL.